These 27 T cell receptor beta chains were sequenced from one sample in a study of T cells expressing NK-cell markers. TCRdb re-analyzed the 5' RACE reads; it lists each CDR3 protein once, without DNA. The ten top clones account for about 10%, within a sample of around 380,000 distinct CDR3 sequences. Specimen: blood T cells: a sorted CD56 or NKG2C T cell subset, CD4+ or CD8+ T cells, or bulk PBMC T cells (not recorded which). These receptors were taken from a woman aged 45-60 years in good health.

V gene TRBV15 combines with J gene TRBJ2-1. Germline V lookup: CDR1 LNHNV, CDR2 YYDKDF (reference sequence). CDR3 length: 11 residues. The CDR3 sequence: CATSSKTEQFF.

The gene calls are TRBV6-2 or TRBV6-3 and TRBJ2-1; no DNA is available, so the TRBD2 call from TCRdb remains unchecked. Per the germline V gene, CDR1 is MNHEY and CDR2 is SVGEGT. CDR3 length: 17 residues. CDR3 protein: CASWTLKGGLAQREQFF.

The J gene is TRBJ1-5, the V gene TRBV5-1; the TCRdb D gene call, TRBD1, has no DNA to confirm it. Germline assignment: CDR1 SGHRS and CDR2 YFSETQ. CDR3 length: 18 amino acids. The chain's CDR3 is CASSLAGTGGDSNQPQHF.

V and J are TRBV12-3 or TRBV12-4 and TRBJ2-5; TCRdb calls TRBD2, which cannot be checked without DNA. The CDR3 spans 15 residues. CDR3 region: CASRANPGLGETQYF.

V is TRBV2 and J is TRBJ2-1; TCRdb outputs TRBD2, but without DNA this stays unchecked. The CDR3 runs to 18 residues. Germline V gives CDR1 SNHLY, CDR2 FYNNEI. The chain's CDR3 is CASSDFPSGLGSYNEQFF.

The chain recombines TRBV5-1 with TRBJ1-1; TCRdb proposes TRBD1, but this gene call is untestable without DNA. Germline lookup yields CDR1 SGHRS and CDR2 YFSETQ. CDR3 length: 14 residues. The CDR3: CASSTGTGVTEAFF.

The chain links TRBV27 to TRBJ2-3; TCRdb's D call of TRBD2 is untestable without DNA. This CDR3 has 12 residues. Germline lookup yields CDR1 MNHEY and CDR2 SMNVEV (reference sequence). The CDR3 reads CASSLQGGTQYF.

The chain links TRBV30 to TRBJ1-4. CDR1 is GTSNPN, CDR2 SVGIG, per germline (reference sequence). This CDR3 has 15 amino acids. The CDR3 sequence is CAWSPSQATNEKLFF.

The V call is TRBV5-1, the J call TRBJ2-3; the D call of TRBD1 rests on TCRdb alone, since no DNA is present to check it. Germline-derived CDR1 and CDR2 are SGHRS and YFSETQ. The CDR3 is 16 amino acids. The chain's CDR3 is CASSLFPGQGTDTQYF. Complete variable domain (other parts from reference TRBV5-1 and TRBJ2-3): KAGVTQTPRYLIKTRGQQVTLSCSPISGHRSVSWYQQTPGQGLQFLFEYFSETQRNKGNFPGRFSGRQFSNSRSEMNVSTLELGDSALYLCASSLFPGQGTDTQYFGPGTRLTVL.

V is TRBV11-2 and J is TRBJ2-3; the TCRdb D gene call, TRBD1, has no DNA to confirm it. This CDR3 contains 14 residues. Germline V gene sequence: CDR1 SGHAT, CDR2 FQNNGV. This CDR3 is CASSPARATDTQYF.

CDR3 in amino acids: CASSQDRAPNTEAFF. The V call is TRBV4-1, the J call TRBJ1-1; TCRdb designates TRBD1, a call that cannot be tested without DNA. The CDR3 has 15 amino acids. In germline, CDR1 is MGHRA, CDR2 YSYEKL.

V is TRBV27 and J is TRBJ1-4. The germline CDR1 and CDR2 sequences are MNHEY and SMNVEV (reference sequence). The CDR3 length is 13 residues. CDR3 in amino acids: CASSLWGNEKLFF.

V usage is TRBV7-6 and J usage is TRBJ2-1; without DNA, the TCRdb call of TRBD1 cannot be checked. This CDR3 contains 15 residues. CDR1 is SGHVS and CDR2 is FNYEAQ in the germline V gene. The CDR3 spells CASSLGQSGQNEQFF.

This chain uses TRBV11-2 with TRBJ2-1; as DNA is missing, the TRBD2 call by TCRdb cannot be tested. Germline CDR1 reads SGHAT; CDR2 reads FQNNGV. The CDR3 runs to 14 residues. The chain's CDR3 is CASSLRGLAHEQFF.

V gene TRBV10-3 combines with J gene TRBJ2-1; no DNA is available, so the TRBD1 call from TCRdb remains unchecked. Per germline, CDR1 ENHRY and CDR2 SYGVKD. This CDR3 contains 12 residues. This CDR3 is CAISGARTDEFF.

The rearrangement uses TRBV4-2 and TRBJ1-1; TCRdb designates TRBD1, a call that cannot be tested without DNA. Germline V lookup: CDR1 LGHNA, CDR2 YNFKEQ. This CDR3 contains 16 residues. CDR3 residues: CASSPREGQGNTEAFF.

The chain is built from TRBV10-3 and TRBJ2-7; the TCRdb D gene call, TRBD1, has no DNA to confirm it. Germline-derived CDR1 and CDR2 are ENHRY and SYGVKD. This CDR3 is built from 14 residues. CDR3 sequence: CAISISGPPYEQYF.

The chain joins TRBV7-8 to TRBJ2-7; TCRdb returns TRBD1, unconfirmable since there is no DNA. The germline gives CDR1 SGHVS, CDR2 FQNEAQ. The CDR3 loop spans 12 amino acids. CDR3 region: CASSPPAPGQYF.

The chain has TRBV4-1 and TRBJ2-1; TCRdb returns TRBD2, unconfirmable since there is no DNA. This CDR3 has 13 amino acids. Per the germline V gene, CDR1 is MGHRA and CDR2 is YSYEKL. The CDR3 loop reads CASSQVKQTPSFF.

This chain uses TRBV14 with TRBJ2-5. This CDR3 spans 12 amino acids. The germline CDR1 and CDR2 sequences are SGHDN and FVKESK. CDR3 amino acids: CASSQVAETQYF.

This chain links TRBV7-8 with TRBJ2-1; TCRdb returns TRBD1, unconfirmable since there is no DNA. From germline, CDR1 is SGHVS and CDR2 FQNEAQ. The CDR3 totals 16 residues. The CDR3 sequence is CASSLVEGSGYNEQFF.

This rearrangement joins TRBV6-5 to TRBJ2-1; TCRdb proposes TRBD2, but this gene call is untestable without DNA. CDR1 MNHEY and CDR2 SVGAGI come from the germline V gene. The CDR3 sequence is 16 residues long. The CDR3 is CASSQRTSGRAREQFF.

The CDR3 protein is CASSLMAAGVNAKNIQYF. The V gene is TRBV7-9, the J gene TRBJ2-4; absent DNA, TCRdb's TRBD2 call cannot be checked. The CDR3 spans 18 residues. CDR1 is SEHNR, CDR2 FQNEAQ, per germline (reference sequence).

V and J are TRBV5-1 and TRBJ2-1; lacking DNA, the TRBD2 call made by TCRdb goes unchecked. The germline V gene encodes CDR1 SGHRS and CDR2 YFSETQ. The CDR3 has 15 residues. CDR3 in amino acids: CASTLLAREVNEQFF.

The genes are TRBV7-3 and TRBJ2-3; with no DNA, the TCRdb D assignment of TRBD2 cannot be verified. The CDR3 covers 14 residues. Germline V gene lookup returns CDR1 SGHTA and CDR2 FQGTGA. CDR3 sequence reads: CASSLLAGANTQYF.

The rearrangement uses TRBV12-3 or TRBV12-4 and TRBJ2-1; TCRdb selects TRBD2, and the lack of DNA leaves this call unchecked. The CDR3 contains 15 residues. CDR3 sequence reads: CASSLRASSYNEQFF.

V gene TRBV12-5 combines with J gene TRBJ2-7. Germline CDR1 reads LGHNT; CDR2 reads FRNRAP. This CDR3 is built from 13 residues. The CDR3 region is CASGLDSSYEQYF.